The T cell receptor beta chain under discussion was sequenced for a study of glioma-infiltrating T cells after dendritic cell vaccination. Input was around 2 ug genomic DNA, or all available if less. The data were produced by immunoSEQ multiplex PCR, yet TCRdb's version contains in-frame clones alone and is incomplete. This repertoire shows 2,500 to 3,000 clones, almost 85% found once; its top ten account for 10%. The CDR3 length is 16 residues. Per the germline V gene, CDR1 is SEHNR and CDR2 is FQNEAQ (reference sequence). V was pared by 5 bases and J by 2 bases, with 11 bases of the junction left unmatched. Stated time point: after dendritic cell vaccination, including at tumor progression/relapse. Autologous tumor lysate was loaded overnight onto monocyte-derived dendritic cells grown seven to eight days with IL-4 and GM-CSF. Fresh-frozen tumor tissue and more than two years of survival data were available for all. Dendritic cell vaccine was injected intradermally three times, biweekly. Over 20% tumor content was confirmed by H&E before DNA isolation.

This clone was observed a handful of times. The rearrangement joins TRBV7-9 to TRBJ2-5; TRBD1 matches 7 bases. Here the sequenced sample was tumor tissue, taken after dendritic cell vaccination. The clonotype comes from a human donor with glioblastoma. The CDR3 region is CASSRRGTAKQETQYF. CDR3 DNA: TGTGCCAGCAGCCGAAGGGGGACAGCGAAGCAAGAGACCCAGTACTTC.